The entry below describes one T cell receptor (beta chain). Germline-derived CDR1 and CDR2 are SGHTS and YDEGEE. The CDR3 is made up of 13 amino acids. Deletions cut 0 bases from V and 7 bases from J, with 10 bases between. The source of the sample is a study of OX40 agonist ivuxolimab in advanced cancers. Assay used: immunoSEQ multiplex PCR; TCRdb lists only in-frame clones, some missing. The sample includes about 73,000 clones, about 85% of them seen just once. The receptor's source is an adult with an advanced solid tumor such as melanoma, head and neck, liver or kidney cancer. The chain recombines TRBV5-8 with TRBJ1-2, with D perhaps matching TRBD1 (5 bases). Here the sequenced sample was CD4+ or CD8+ T cells sorted from blood, taken in a trial of the OX40 agonist ivuxolimab. The chain's CDR3 is CASSLGDAGGYTF. The DNA for the CDR3 is TGTGCCAGCAGCTTGGGGGACGCAGGTGGCTACACCTTC.